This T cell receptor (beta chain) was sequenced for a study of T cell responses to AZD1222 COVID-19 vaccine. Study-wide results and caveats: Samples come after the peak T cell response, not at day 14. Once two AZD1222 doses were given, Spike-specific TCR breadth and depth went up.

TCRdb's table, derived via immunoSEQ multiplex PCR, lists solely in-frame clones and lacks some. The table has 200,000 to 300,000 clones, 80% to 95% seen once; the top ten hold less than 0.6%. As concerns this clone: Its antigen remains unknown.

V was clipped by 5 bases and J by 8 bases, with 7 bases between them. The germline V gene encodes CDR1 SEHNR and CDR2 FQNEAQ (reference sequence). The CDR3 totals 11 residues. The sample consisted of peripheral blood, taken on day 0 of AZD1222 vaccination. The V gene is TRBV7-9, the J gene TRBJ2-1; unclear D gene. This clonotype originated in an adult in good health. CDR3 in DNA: TGTGCCAGCAGCCAAAGTGATGAGCAGTTCTTC. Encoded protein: CASSQSDEQFF.